Presented here are 21 T cell receptor beta chains from one specimen sequenced in a study of T cells after yellow fever vaccination (dated by TCRdb to between 2017 and 2020). The treatment or condition label for this specimen denotes: live attenuated yellow fever vaccine strain. Libraries were constructed by 5' RACE. This sample was sequenced with an Illumina HiSeq 2500. TCRdb reran the public reads through fastp at Q25 and MiXCR, keeping productive beta chains. CDR3 protein sequences are deduplicated, and each keeps its most common genes and DNA. The table for this sample lists a few hundred thousand distinct CDR3 sequences; around 17% of them were counted only once. The ten biggest clones cover around 16% of the sample. The sample in question was PBMCs, obtained more than 4 days after the first yellow fever vaccination. Receptor source: a man aged 18 to 29 who received the YFV17D yellow fever vaccine.

The table lists this clonotype with a few counts. V is TRBV4-1 and J is TRBJ1-1; D ambiguous. V lost 0 bases and J lost 4, with 12 bases in between. The CDR3 is made up of 15 amino acids. CDR1 and CDR2 (germline): MGHRA, YSYEKL. The CDR3 DNA reads as TGCGCCAGCAGCCAAGACCGGGGATTGAGCACTGAAGCTTTCTTT. The encoded protein is CASSQDRGLSTEAFF.

This clonotype was seen only a few times. J is TRBJ2-1 and V is TRBV12-3 or TRBV12-4; D possibly corresponds to TRBD1 (6 bases). Trimming stripped 5 bases from V and 2 bases from J, with 10 bases between. This CDR3 spans 14 amino acids. CDR3 residues: CASSLDRTYNEQFF. CDR3 nucleotides: TGTGCCAGCAGTCTGGACAGAACCTACAATGAGCAGTTCTTC.

In this sample, this clonotype turned up many times. The V call is TRBV5-1, the J call TRBJ1-3; D is perhaps TRBD1 (5 bases). Germline V lookup: CDR1 SGHRS, CDR2 YFSETQ. V lost 4 bases and J lost 0, with 8 bases in between. This CDR3 comprises 14 residues. CDR3 residues: CASSRDLSGNTIYF. Written as DNA, the CDR3 is TGCGCCAGCAGCAGGGACCTCTCTGGAAACACCATATATTTT.

CDR3 loop: CASSLMDYEQYF. DNA for the CDR3: TGTGCCAGCAGCTTAATGGACTACGAGCAGTACTTC. The V call is TRBV7-9, the J call TRBJ2-7; no definite D call. The V end lost 2 bases, the J end lost 3 bases, and 5 bases lay between the germline ends. Per the germline V gene, CDR1 is SEHNR and CDR2 is FQNEAQ (reference sequence). There are 12 residues in the CDR3.

This clonotype came up a few times. The chain couples TRBV5-6 to TRBJ2-7, with 9 positions matching TRBD1. Germline V lookup: CDR1 SGHDT, CDR2 YYEEEE. With 6 bases clipped from V and 2 bases from J, the junction kept 12 bases outside the gene matches. The CDR3 extends over 16 amino acids. The CDR3 spells CASTPQVRQGAYEQYF. CDR3 nucleotide sequence: TGTGCCAGCACCCCCCAAGTGAGACAGGGGGCCTACGAGCAGTACTTC.

V and J are TRBV18 and TRBJ1-1, with TRBD1 matching over 7 bases. The CDR3 is made up of 15 amino acids. From germline, CDR1 is KGHSH and CDR2 LQKENI. V lost 4 bases, J lost 1 base, and 6 bases stayed unmatched. CDR3 amino acids: CASSQSGQSNTEAFF. The CDR3 nucleotides read TGTGCCAGCTCACAATCGGGACAGTCGAACACTGAAGCTTTCTTT.

This clonotype came up a few times. The rearrangement links TRBV20-1 to TRBJ2-6, with D unresolved. Trimming took off 4 bases at V and 0 bases at J, with 7 bases between the two ends. The CDR3 runs 14 residues. Germline V gives CDR1 DFQATT, CDR2 SNEGSKA (reference sequence). For the CDR3, the DNA is TGCAGTGCTAACGAACTCTCTGGGGCCAACGTCCTGACTTTC. Its translation is CSANELSGANVLTF.

CDR3 in amino acids: CASSSGTGPSTDTQYF. Here the CDR3 DNA reads TGTGCCAGCAGCTCCGGGACCGGACCTAGCACAGATACGCAGTATTTT. The J gene is TRBJ2-3, the V gene TRBV11-3; D is possibly TRBD1 or TRBD2 (5 bases each). The CDR3 has 16 residues. V dropped 4 bases and J dropped 0 bases, with 14 bases sitting between them. Germline V gene sequence: CDR1 SGHNT, CDR2 YENEEA.

This clonotype showed up just a few times. V and J are TRBV30 and TRBJ1-1; D is unclear. Germline V gene lookup returns CDR1 GTSNPN and CDR2 SVGIG (reference sequence). The CDR3 extends over 13 amino acids. Trimming cost V 3 bases and J 2 bases, with 10 bases left between them. The CDR3 reads CAWRRHTNTEAFF. CDR3 coding DNA: TGTGCCTGGAGGAGACACACTAACACTGAAGCTTTCTTT.

This chain links TRBV7-9 with TRBJ1-2; D ambiguous. This CDR3 is 14 amino acids long. With 1 base removed from V and 4 bases from J, the gap between germline ends came to 10 bases. Germline values: CDR1 SEHNR, CDR2 FQNEAQ (reference sequence). The CDR3 loop is CASSLVAVLYGYTF. The CDR3 region has the DNA TGTGCCAGCAGCTTAGTGGCGGTACTCTATGGCTACACCTTC.

This clonotype was detected a few times. This sequence joins TRBV12-3 or TRBV12-4 and TRBJ2-3; TRBD2 might be the D (7 bases). This CDR3 comprises 15 residues. The V gene lost 3 bases and the J gene lost 5 bases, with 15 bases spanning the gap. CDR3 DNA: TGTGCCAGCAGTTTCTGGGGGGGGCGGGGAGATACGCAGTATTTT. Encoded protein: CASSFWGGRGDTQYF.

The genes are TRBV12-3 or TRBV12-4 and TRBJ1-1; the match to TRBD1 covers 7 bases. V dropped 2 bases and J dropped 1; count of bases not matched to a gene: 4. CDR3 length: 15 amino acids. The CDR3 DNA sequence: TGTGCCAGCAGTTTAACAGGGGCCCGGAACACTGAAGCTTTCTTT. Protein sequence: CASSLTGARNTEAFF.

The chain uses TRBV14 and TRBJ2-3, with no clear D. V gave up 5 bases and J gave up 6 bases, with 18 bases separating them. Germline CDR1 is SGHDN and CDR2 is FVKESK. The CDR3 is 15 amino acids. CDR3 DNA sequence: TGTGCCAGCAGCTCCAGAGAGAATCCACCGGATACGCAGTATTTT. As protein: CASSSRENPPDTQYF.

This clonotype was counted between two and nine times. The J gene is TRBJ2-7, the V gene TRBV18; tentative D call: TRBD2 (6 bases). Trimming took off 6 bases at V and 4 bases at J, with 13 bases between the two ends. The germline V gene encodes CDR1 KGHSH and CDR2 LQKENI. This CDR3 contains 13 residues. For the CDR3, the DNA is TGTGCCAGCTCCCTCGGGACTCGTTACGAGCAGTACTTC. Encoded protein: CASSLGTRYEQYF.

The rearrangement links TRBV18 to TRBJ1-5, with D possibly being TRBD1 (5 bases). This CDR3 comprises 14 residues. Between the trimmed V and J ends, which lost 3 bases and 2 bases, there was a span of 8 bases. Germline V lookup: CDR1 KGHSH, CDR2 LQKENI. The CDR3: CASSPRGGNQPQHF. For the CDR3, the DNA is TGTGCCAGCTCACCGAGGGGTGGCAATCAGCCCCAGCATTTT.

This clonotype was observed a few times. The chain carries TRBV18 and TRBJ2-7, with TRBD2 as a possible D gene (5 bases). V lost 5 bases, J lost 4 bases, and 12 bases lay in between. This CDR3 has 13 amino acids. The germline V gene has CDR1 KGHSH and CDR2 LQKENI. The CDR3 here is CASSTGVGYEQYV. Written as DNA, the CDR3 is TGTGCCAGCTCAACCGGGGTAGGGTACGAGCAGTACGTC.

This rearrangement joins TRBV20-1 to TRBJ1-6; weak D call: TRBD1 (5 bases). CDR3 length: 17 amino acids. The germline V gene encodes CDR1 DFQATT and CDR2 SNEGSKA (reference sequence). The V end lost 4 bases, the J end lost 0 bases, and 16 bases lay between the germline ends. CDR3 amino acids: CSANYLNRSSYNSPLHF. DNA for the CDR3: TGCAGTGCTAACTACCTAAACAGGAGCTCCTATAATTCACCCCTCCACTTT.

V gene TRBV7-2 combines with J gene TRBJ2-5; 16 positions match TRBD2. J was trimmed by 3 bases and V by 4 bases; bases with no gene match: 2. The germline V gene encodes CDR1 SGHTA and CDR2 FQGNSA. The CDR3 contains 16 residues. DNA of the CDR3: TGTGCCAGCAGCTCGGGACTAGCGGGGGGGAAAGAGACCCAGTACTTC. Protein product: CASSSGLAGGKETQYF.

The genes are TRBV9 and TRBJ2-3; TRBD2 matches at 9 bases. This CDR3 has 17 residues. V shed 0 bases and J 3 bases; nucleotides not matched to a gene: 8. The germline CDR1 and CDR2 sequences are SGDLS and YYNGEE. The CDR3 region has the DNA TGTGCCAGCAGCGTAGCTCCGTCTGCGGGGGGGACAGATACGCAGTATTTT. Translation: CASSVAPSAGGTDTQYF.

The gene calls are TRBV10-3 and TRBJ1-1; no firm D call. Germline CDR1 ENHRY, CDR2 SYGVKD. The CDR3 runs to 12 residues. The V end was cut by 0 bases, the J end by 6 bases, with 5 bases between. The CDR3 DNA reads as TGTGCCATCAGTGAGTCTGGGGCTGAAGCTTTCTTT. It yields the protein CAISESGAEAFF.

The chain carries TRBV3-1 and TRBJ2-1; 8 nucleotides match TRBD2. The germline V gene has CDR1 LGHDT and CDR2 YNNKEL (reference sequence). This CDR3 contains 17 residues. Unmatched junction bases numbered 11, after V lost 0 bases and J lost 7 bases. The CDR3 DNA follows: TGTGCCAGCAGCCAAGATAGGAGCGGGGGCCACGGGAATGAGCAGTTCTTC. It encodes CASSQDRSGGHGNEQFF.